The rows below give T cell receptor beta chains drawn from one sample of a study of blood T cell repertoires in COVID-19. Repertoires were generated with immunoSEQ multiplex PCR, while TCRdb's copy carries only in-frame clones and drops some. This table has about 300,000 clones, over 85% appearing once. Sequencing was carried out using PBMCs or T cells enriched from blood (not recorded which). These receptors were collected from a woman aged 50 to 65 who had been exposed to COVID-19. CDR3s include the opening cysteine and the closing phenylalanine or tryptophan. A D gene is named only where the DNA matches it firmly. The size of a clone is reported for some rows only, either as once, few or many, or as a class for expanded clones.

NA | TRBJ1-5 | TRBV5-5 | NA | TGTGCCAGCAGCTTCTTTCCGGGACTCACCAGTAATCAGCCCCAGCATTTT | CASSFFPGLTSNQPQHF
TRBD1 | TRBJ1-6 | TRBV27 | once | TGTGCCAGCAGTTCCTCCCAGGGACAGGCTCCAGCTTCACCCCTCCACTTT | CASSSSQGQAPASPLHF
TRBD1 | TRBJ1-5 | TRBV4-2 | NA | TGTGCCAGCAGCCAACGTGATACAGGGGGCGCGAGTATCAGAGATCAGCCCCAGCATTTT | CASSQRDTGGASIRDQPQHF
NA | TRBJ1-4 | TRBV3-1/TRBV3-2 | NA | TGTGCCAGCAGCCTCCGGGGGGAGAGTGAAAAACTGTTTTTT | CASSLRGESEKLFF
NA | TRBJ2-7 | TRBV5-1 | NA | TGCGCCAGCAGCCTGGGTCGAGGTAGCGGTCCCTACGAGCAGTACTTC | CASSLGRGSGPYEQYF
TRBD2 | TRBJ2-1 | TRBV27 | few | TGTGCCAGCAGTTTGAGGTTGGCGGAAAGCGGGGCCCACAGTTATGAGCAGTTCTTC | CASSLRLAESGAHSYEQFF
NA | TRBJ1-2 | TRBV30 | NA | TGTGCCTGGAGTACCAGGGGCTATGGCTACACCTTC | CAWSTRGYGYTF
TRBD1 | TRBJ1-5 | TRBV30 | NA | TGTGCCTGGGCCGGGACAGGAAATCAGCCCCAGCATTTT | CAWAGTGNQPQHF
TRBD1 | TRBJ1-6 | TRBV4-1 | NA | TGCGCCAGCAGCGAAACCGGGACAGGGCTTTTCTCACCCCTCCACTTT | CASSETGTGLFSPLHF
TRBD2 | TRBJ2-5 | TRBV5-8 | NA | TGTGCCAGCAGCGTCGGACTAGCGGGGATCGAAATCCAAGAGACCCAGTACTTC | CASSVGLAGIEIQETQYF
TRBD1 | TRBJ1-6 | TRBV5-4 | NA | TGTGCCAGCAGCGGGCCGGACAGGGCTGCTTCACCCCTCCACTTT | CASSGPDRAASPLHF
NA | TRBJ1-4 | TRBV6-5 | NA | TGTGCCAGCGCTCCGGGTCCCAACAATGAAAAACTGTTTTTT | CASAPGPNNEKLFF
NA | TRBJ2-1 | TRBV6-2/TRBV6-3 | NA | TGTGCCAGCAGTTACGACGGGGGGCTGGGCAATGAGCAGTTCTTC | CASSYDGGLGNEQFF
TRBD1 | TRBJ1-1 | TRBV18 | NA | TGTGCCAGCTTAAGGGACAGGGAGACTGAAGCTTTCTTT | CASLRDRETEAFF
NA | TRBJ2-7 | TRBV12-3/TRBV12-4 | NA | TGTGCCAGCAGTTTAGGGAGCTCCTACGAGCAGTACTTC | CASSLGSSYEQYF
NA | TRBJ1-2 | TRBV18 | NA | TGTGCCAGCTCACCAATGGAGGGGTTGTTCTATGGCTACACCTTC | CASSPMEGLFYGYTF